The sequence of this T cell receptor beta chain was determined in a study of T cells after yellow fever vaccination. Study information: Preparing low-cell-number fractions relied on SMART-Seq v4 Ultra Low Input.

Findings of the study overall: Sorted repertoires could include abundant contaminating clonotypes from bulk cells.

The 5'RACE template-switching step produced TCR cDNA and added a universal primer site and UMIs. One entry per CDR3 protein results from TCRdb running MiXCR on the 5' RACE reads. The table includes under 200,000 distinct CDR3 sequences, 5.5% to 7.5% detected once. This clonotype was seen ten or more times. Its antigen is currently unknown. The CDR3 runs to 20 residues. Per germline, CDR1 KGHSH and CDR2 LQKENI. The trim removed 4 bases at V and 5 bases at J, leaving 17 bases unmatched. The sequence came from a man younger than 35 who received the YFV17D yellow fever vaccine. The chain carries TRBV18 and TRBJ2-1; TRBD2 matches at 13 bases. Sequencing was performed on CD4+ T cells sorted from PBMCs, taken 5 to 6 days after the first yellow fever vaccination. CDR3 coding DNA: TGTGCCAGCTCACTTGGAGGACTAGCGGGGGAGACGTCTCCCCACAATGAGCAGTTCTTC. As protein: CASSLGGLAGETSPHNEQFF.